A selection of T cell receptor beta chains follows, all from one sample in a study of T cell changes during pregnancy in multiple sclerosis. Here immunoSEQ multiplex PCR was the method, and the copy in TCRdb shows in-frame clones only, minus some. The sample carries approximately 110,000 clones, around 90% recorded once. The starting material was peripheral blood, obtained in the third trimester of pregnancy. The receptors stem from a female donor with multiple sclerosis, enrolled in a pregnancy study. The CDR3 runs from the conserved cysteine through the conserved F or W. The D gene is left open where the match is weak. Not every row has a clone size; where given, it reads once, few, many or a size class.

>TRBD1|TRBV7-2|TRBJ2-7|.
CASSLRTGEGSYEQYF
TGTGCCAGCAGCTTAAGGACAGGGGAAGGATCCTACGAGCAGTACTTC
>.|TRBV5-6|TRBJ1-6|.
CASSLSKSSYNSPLHF
TGTGCCAGCAGCTTGTCAAAGAGCTCCTATAATTCACCCCTCCACTTT
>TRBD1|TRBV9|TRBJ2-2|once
CASSGDRGTTGELFF
TGTGCCAGCAGCGGGGACAGGGGGACCACCGGGGAGCTGTTTTTT
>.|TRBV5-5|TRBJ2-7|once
CASSRLGGKATTSYEQYF
TGTGCCAGCAGTCGGTTGGGCGGGAAGGCTACCACATCCTACGAGCAGTACTTC
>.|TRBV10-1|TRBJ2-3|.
CANTTTDTQYF
TGCGCCAACACAACCACAGATACGCAGTATTTT
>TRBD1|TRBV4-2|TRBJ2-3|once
CASSQGQGQGIDTQYF
TGTGCCAGCAGCCAAGGCCAGGGACAGGGCATAGATACGCAGTATTTT
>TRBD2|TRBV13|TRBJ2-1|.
CASSPSGNEQFF
TGTGCCAGCAGCCCTAGCGGCAATGAGCAGTTCTTC
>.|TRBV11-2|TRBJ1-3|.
CASSSSGQPGNTIYF
TGTGCCAGCAGCTCGTCCGGACAGCCCGGAAACACCATATATTTT
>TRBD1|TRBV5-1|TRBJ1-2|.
CASSLGGTAASSYGYTF
TGCGCCAGCAGCTTGGGGGGGACAGCCGCTTCCTCCTATGGCTACACCTTC
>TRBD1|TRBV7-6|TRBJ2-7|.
CASSPSVGGFKYEQYF
TGTGCCAGCAGCCCCTCAGTAGGGGGCTTTAAGTACGAGCAGTACTTC
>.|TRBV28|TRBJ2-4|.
CASSSLGGAIAKNIQYF
TGTGCCAGCAGTAGCCTGGGGGGGGCTATAGCCAAAAACATTCAGTACTTC
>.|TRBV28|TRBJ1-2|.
CAGGAVRYGYTF
TGTGCCGGGGGGGCAGTTCGCTATGGCTACACCTTC
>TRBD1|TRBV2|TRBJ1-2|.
CASRPTGGLRGYTF
TGTGCCAGCAGACCCACAGGGGGACTGCGCGGCTACACCTTC
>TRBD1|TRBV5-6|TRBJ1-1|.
CASSLKRGRNTEAFF
TGTGCCAGCAGCTTGAAGAGGGGGCGAAACACTGAAGCTTTCTTT
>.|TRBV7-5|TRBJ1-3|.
CVRSLQGRTFRNTIYF
TGTGTCAGAAGTTTACAGGGGCGCACCTTCCGAAACACCATATATTTT
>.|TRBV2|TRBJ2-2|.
CASSDPGANTGELFF
TGTGCCAGCAGTGATCCGGGGGCGAACACCGGGGAGCTGTTTTTT
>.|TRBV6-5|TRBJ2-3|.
CASRGQGRTDTQYF
TGTGCCAGCAGGGGACAAGGACGCACAGATACGCAGTATTTT
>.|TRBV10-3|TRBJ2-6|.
CAISESIGSSGANVLTF
TGTGCCATCAGTGAGTCGATAGGGAGCTCTGGGGCCAACGTCCTGACTTTC
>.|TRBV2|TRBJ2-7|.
CASSEAVLNTLDSSYEQYF
TGTGCCAGCAGTGAAGCAGTCCTGAACACACTGGACAGCTCCTACGAGCAGTACTTC
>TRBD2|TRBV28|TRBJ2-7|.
CASSSSLLAGIYEQYF
TGTGCCAGCAGTTCATCGCTACTAGCGGGAATCTACGAGCAGTACTTC
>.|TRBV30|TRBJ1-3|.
CAWSVTGNTIYF
TGTGCCTGGAGTGTTACTGGAAACACCATATATTTT
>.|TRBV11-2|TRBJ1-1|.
CASSLGEGGMNTEAFF
TGTGCCAGCAGCTTAGGGGAGGGGGGGATGAACACTGAAGCTTTCTTT
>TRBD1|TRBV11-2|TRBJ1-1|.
CASNPAGGFTEAFF
TGTGCCAGCAACCCAGCAGGGGGTTTCACTGAAGCTTTCTTT
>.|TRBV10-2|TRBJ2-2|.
CASRRGNTGELFF
TGCGCCAGCCGAAGGGGCAACACCGGGGAGCTGTTTTTT